This record looks at one TCR beta chain sequence and its context. Its antigen remains undetermined. Within one base of it there is no much larger clone, and no base qualities were kept. The entry originates in a study of cytomegalovirus exposure and HLA in healthy donors (dated by TCRdb to about 2017). Concerning the study at large: According to an earlier analysis of several hundred of the donors, about 170 million T cells yielded roughly 100 million unique TCR beta sequences and about 300 Gb of sequence data. Using immunosequencing, the study profiled T cell repertoires from 550 to 750 subjects and related those repertoires to cytomegalovirus serostatus. About five DR-DQ haplotypes were treated as single units for association and clustering because of strong linkage in the cohort. About 330 gigabases of sequencing data and around 85 million unique TCR sequences made up an early release that covered under 750 HLA-typed donors. Rather than drawing on any new phenotypic data, the later analysis identified candidate immune exposures from TCR beta sequences and the way those sequences occurred across donors. Of the roughly 400 genotyped donors, 81% were placed in the genetic ancestry cluster associated with self-reported Caucasian donors. The study was designed to test whether signatures of past pathogen exposure could be identified by cataloging public T cell receptors. All discovery cohort repertoires had been generated using a single sequencing platform. The number of donors typed differed by locus, with about 620-630 for A, B, C, DRB1 and DQB1, more than 500 for DQA1, 600 to 610 for DPA1, and some 470 for DPB1. Among about 400 genotyped donors of the cohort, an average of approximately 240,000 unique TCR beta nucleotide sequences was sequenced per donor, of which about 19% were non-productive. In an earlier analysis of 500 to 650 of the donors, high-throughput TCR beta sequencing was used to judge whether each TCR beta V gene segment behaved as functional or pseudogenic. HLA typing covered class I and class II loci at four-digit resolution. Along with the roughly 700-subject first cohort, a separate validation cohort of approximately 110 different subjects was used. Donor age, sex, ethnicity and CMV serostatus were compiled alongside the repertoire data. High-throughput TCR immunosequencing, statistical association of individual TCRs with disease status, and machine learning were combined to predict cytomegalovirus infection status. A later analysis re-examined previously published TCR beta repertoires from several hundred donors and added high-resolution HLA genotyping to investigate patterns of TCR occurrence. A later genetic analysis used genome-wide SNP genotypes for about 65% of the 666 donors, treating that subset as a discovery cohort. General findings and caveats noted by the study authors: In a later genetic analysis, a missense DCLRE1C variant was associated with V-gene and J-gene trimming of TCR beta chains, and the association was replicated in an independent cohort. A later analysis associated 15,000 or so TCR beta sequences with specific HLA alleles at a false discovery rate of 0.05. In a later analysis, TCR association rates were found to vary across HLA loci, with the most associated TCRs seen for DRB1 alleles and the fewest for HLA-C alleles. Because counts were too low, seventeen rarely observed V segments, including chromosome 9 orphons, were left out of the earlier analysis of 587 of the donors. In an earlier analysis of 450 to 750 of the donors, most TCR beta V segments appeared in productive rearrangements about 90% or about 30% of the time, broadly matching IMGT annotations. In a later analysis, HLA-associated TCR beta chains showed more clonal expansion and lower generation probabilities than non-associated chains that were equally common. A further reported finding was that TCR beta sequences accurately predicted the HLA-A and HLA-B alleles for most subjects in the first cohort. In both the original and validation cohorts, the classifier was reported to diagnose cytomegalovirus status with high specificity and sensitivity. According to the authors, the approach could potentially be generalized to other disease states and immunological phenotypes. When HLA alleles, especially DR and DQ, strongly co-occurred, attributing TCR associations to individual alleles was difficult. The presence/absence analyses assumed that sequencing depth was roughly uniform across donors, and that assumption may not be true. The only immune exposure information available for the cohort was CMV serostatus. The study listed 150 to 200 TCR beta chains as associated with cytomegalovirus. Because HLA typing was missing for some donors at each locus, association tests included only the typed subset. Several of the top co-occurrence clusters appeared to be linked to parvovirus B19, influenza, CMV and Epstein-Barr virus, according to a later analysis. In vitro tests confirmed that three of the cytomegalovirus-associated TCR beta chains recognize cytomegalovirus antigens. The sequencing pipeline was judged likely to have produced a cluster of highly shared sequence variants as a technical artifact. A later genetic analysis reported fewer N-insertions in productive TCRs among donors in an Asian-associated ancestry cluster than the roughly 650-donor mean. The cohort was sequenced for TCR beta chains only, and without alpha or paired-chain data the features that could be detected were limited. Most TCR sequences were seen in very few donors, while some public TCRs were found in many individuals. Linkage disequilibrium might explain the correlated functional status among segregating V segments, but an unknown experimental factor could not be excluded. Some IMGT-functional V segments, including TRBV6-2 and TRBV6-3, could not be told apart with the 87-base-pair reads, so those segments were excluded. A later analysis found that most CMV-associated TCR beta chains appeared HLA-restricted, with HLA associations seemingly driven largely by CMV exposure.

Library prep was done by the immunoSEQ multiplex PCR assay. A mixture of 60 forward primers for TCR Vbeta segments and 13 reverse primers for TCR Jbeta segments was used in the multiplex PCR. A multiplex PCR assay on genomic DNA amplified the CDR3 region of rearranged TCR beta genes. The Illumina HiSeq System was used to sequence the amplified TCR beta libraries as 87-base-pair reads. Concerning the study's data processing: Across the 640 or so repertoires, a later analysis counted around 80 million unique TCR beta chains, 8.5 million to 12 million of which were shared by at least two donors. Raw reads were error-corrected and collapsed into unique sequences with a nearest-neighbor algorithm that merged closely related sequences to remove PCR and sequencing errors. To assign V, D and J gene segments, CDR3 sequences were aligned to IMGT reference sequences. For a sequence to be retained, at least a six-nucleotide match to both a V gene segment and a J gene segment was required. Rearrangements were called productive when the CDR3 lacked stop codons and stayed in frame with V and J; all others were non-productive. Following IMGT convention, CDR3 was defined as the stretch from the second conserved V-encoded cysteine up to the conserved J-encoded phenylalanine. The earlier analysis of more than 450 of the donors excluded sequences that lacked an unambiguous match to a single V gene segment. An earlier analysis of a few hundred of the donors called V segments functional above 56.7% productive rearrangements and segregating when the between-donor standard deviation exceeded 5%. To diagnose cytomegalovirus status from the catalog of TCR beta chain sequences, a statistical classification framework was built. V and J gene assignment, in a later analysis, came from comparing TCR nucleotide sequences with IMGT/GENE-DB human TR gene sequences. In a later analysis, CDR3 sequences and most-parsimonious VDJ recombination scenarios were assigned using the TCRdist pipeline. A later analysis defined each TCR beta chain by its CDR3 amino acid sequence plus V-gene family, and excluded reads lacking a unique V-gene family. A later analysis removed 592 highly shared, low-generation-probability nucleotide sequences to deal with suspected cross-contamination and a sequencing artifact. In a later analysis, a clonal expansion index for each public chain was calculated from normalized within-repertoire ranks of inferred template counts. In a later analysis, generation probabilities were computed with a VDJ recombination model fitted to out-of-frame rearrangements, and the resulting probabilities were checked against IGoR. In a later analysis, hypergeometric tests were used to score TCR-TCR, TCR-HLA and TCR-CMV co-occurrence, with a repertoire-size bias correction applied to TCR pairs. A later analysis estimated false discovery rates by permuting HLA or CMV assignments 20 times. In a later analysis, co-occurring TCRs were grouped using DBSCAN, and TCRdist sequence similarity was added for clustering within HLA-allele-positive subsets. Co-occurrence clustering excluded repertoires with fewer than 30,000 or more than 120,000 public chains, plus five with anomalous nucleotide sharing. TCRdb obtained this table from immuneACCESS and retained in-frame rearrangements with V and J assigned. These tables miss some clones; where compared with another copy, unresolved V genes account for less than half of the shortfall, and the remainder is unexplained. V, J and clone size are those of that table, while D and trimming were read from the DNA. This sample comprises fewer than 200,000 clones, about four fifths of them detected only once. Around 5% of the sample is in the top ten clones.

The cohort comprised several hundred healthy bone marrow donors. Cohort members were all nominally healthy when sampled, although unrecorded immune exposures were likely present. The donor was CMV seronegative and was included in the group of several hundred seronegative cohort members. A peripheral blood sample was collected from each donor, and TCR beta sequencing was performed on peripheral blood mononuclear cells. The Qiagen DNeasy Blood Extraction Kit was used to extract genomic DNA from the blood cell samples. The CDR3 spans 13 residues, from the cysteine through the phenylalanine. Only the CDR3 region is kept as DNA, spanning 39 bases read in frame from base 1. The germline V gene (reference sequence) gives CDR1 as MNHEY and CDR2 as SMNVEV.

This TCR was sampled from a man younger than 45 in good health and CMV-seronegative. Specimen: PBMCs. The chain employs TRBV27 and TRBJ2-5; 8 central nucleotides agree with TRBD1. The J call is in doubt because the DNA end fits TRBJ2-7 better. The bases are TGTGCCAGTTCTGACAGGGGATCCTACGAGCAGTACTTC. It translates as CASSDRGSYEQYF.